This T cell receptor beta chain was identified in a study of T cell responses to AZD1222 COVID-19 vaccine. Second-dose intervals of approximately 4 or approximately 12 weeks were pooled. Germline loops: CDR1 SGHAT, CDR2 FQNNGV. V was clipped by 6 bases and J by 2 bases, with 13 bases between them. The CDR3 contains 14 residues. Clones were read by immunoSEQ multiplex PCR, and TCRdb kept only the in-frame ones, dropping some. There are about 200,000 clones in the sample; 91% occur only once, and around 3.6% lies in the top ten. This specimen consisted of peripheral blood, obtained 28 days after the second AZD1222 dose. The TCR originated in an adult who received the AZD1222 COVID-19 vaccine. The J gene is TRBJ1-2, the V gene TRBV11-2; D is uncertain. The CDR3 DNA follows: TGTGCCAGCAGAGAGGTTCGAGGAAACTATGGCTACACCTTC. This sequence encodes CASREVRGNYGYTF.